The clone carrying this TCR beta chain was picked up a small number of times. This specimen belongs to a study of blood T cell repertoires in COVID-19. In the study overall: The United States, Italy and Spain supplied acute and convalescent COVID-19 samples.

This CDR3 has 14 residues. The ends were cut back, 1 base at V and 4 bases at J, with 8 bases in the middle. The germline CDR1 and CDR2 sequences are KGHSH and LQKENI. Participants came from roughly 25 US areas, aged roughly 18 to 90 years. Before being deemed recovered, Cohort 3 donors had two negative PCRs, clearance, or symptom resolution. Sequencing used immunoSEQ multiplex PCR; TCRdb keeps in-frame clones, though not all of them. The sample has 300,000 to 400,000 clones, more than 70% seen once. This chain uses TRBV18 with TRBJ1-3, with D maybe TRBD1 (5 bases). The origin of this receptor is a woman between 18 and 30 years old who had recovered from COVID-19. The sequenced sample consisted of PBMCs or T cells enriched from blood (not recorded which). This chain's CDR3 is CASSPQAGGNTIYF. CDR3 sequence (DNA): TGTGCCAGCTCACCACAGGCAGGGGGAAACACCATATATTTT. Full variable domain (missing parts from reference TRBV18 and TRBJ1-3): NAGVMQNPRHLVRRRGQEARLRCSPMKGHSHVYWYRQLPEEGLKFMVYLQKENIIDESGMPKERFSAEFPKEGPSILRIQQVVRGDSAAYFCASSPQAGGNTIYFGEGSWLTVV.